This TCR beta chain was sequenced in a study of molecular identifiers for immune sequencing clone quantification listed by TCRdb under 2018. In terms of the full investigation: For a replicate experiment, the RNA from either 20,000 or 100,000 naive CD8 T cells was divided into five aliquots, and four of those aliquots went on to sequencing. The study was a methods study using CD8 T cells to benchmark molecular-identifier clustering-based TCR repertoire sequencing (MIDCIRS) and TCR RNA copy counting.

The library was made by PCR. Data came from a NextSeq 500. Preparation of bulk TCR libraries followed a previously described approach, with the TCR primers listed in Table S5. Purification of total RNA was performed with the Qiagen AllPrep DNA/RNA kit. Before analysis, reads from multiple sequencing runs of one library were combined. Concerning the study's data processing: Reads were retained only if their TCR constant sequence matched exactly, and those retained reads were trimmed to 150 nt and grouped according to their 12-nt molecular barcodes. Reads in each barcode group were sub-clustered using a 15% Levenshtein threshold, and a quality-weighted consensus sequence was built for each RNA molecule. Non-functional sequences were discarded, and so were lower-count sequences lying one edit away from another sequence. Barcode sub-clusters with fewer than 20% of the maximum read count were removed, based on fitting two negative binomial distributions. The raw public reads went through TCRdb reprocessing: fastp at Q25, MiXCR clone calling, in-frame beta chains kept. Rows are unified per CDR3 protein, each entry keeping the most common DNA and genes. Clone size and V and J calls follow TCRdb, not the original study. Within this sample are about half a million distinct CDR3 sequences, with roughly 24% of them counted one time only. The ten top clones hold around 0.78% of the sample.

Looking up the germline V gene (reference sequence) yields CDR1 SEHNR and CDR2 FQNEAQ. V and J lose 2 bases and 4 bases, and a span of 14 bases separates them. The CDR3 spans 15 residues, from the cysteine through the phenylalanine. The retained sequence is limited to the CDR3, 45 bases, with the frame set at the first base. On the study overall, not on this receptor specifically: Spiked-in Jurkat TCR RNA equivalent to a single cell was reported to be detectable even among 800,000 to 1,000,000 naive CD8 T cells. Identical TCR molecules sharing a barcode could cause highly expanded clone sizes to be underestimated. Modeling indicated about 3 TCR RNA copies recovered per cell, compared with about 10 by digital PCR, which implies a capture efficiency of around 29%. When barcode sub-clustering was not used, chimeric consensus sequences inflated TCR diversity, with chimeras reaching as high as 47%. Naive libraries contained spiked-in Jurkat TCR RNA (around ten copies' worth), which is not part of the donor repertoire. Clones above 20 RNA copies held over 99% of molecules in CMV-specific effector cells but under 1% in naive cells.

This clonotype was picked up many times. No cognate antigen has been identified for it. Base qualities are not recorded, but no much larger clone differs from it by a single base. Libraries of naive CD8 T cells were generated from about 21,000 to 970,000 sorted cells, with 10%, 30% or 50% of the purified RNA used. Naive CD8 T cells, defined as CD8+CD4-CCR7+CD45RA+, were FACS-sorted into RLT Plus buffer on a BD FACSAria II. Roughly 10 TCR copies' worth of Jurkat RNA were spiked into about 20,000-1,100,000 naive CD8 T cell samples to test detection sensitivity. CD8 T cells were enriched using RosetteSep CD8+ T Cell Enrichment Cocktail and Ficoll-Paque, and the enriched cells then underwent ACK red cell lysis.

The source is a human donor in good health. Some libraries in this study had Jurkat cell RNA spiked in. Sequencing used naive CD8+ T cells from blood, with Jurkat cell RNA spiked in. The cell subset or site label corresponds to: FACS-sorted CD8+CD4-CCR7+CD45RA+ naive T cells. This sequence uses TRBV7-9 and TRBJ1-1, with a weak D call of TRBD1 (5 bases match). The sequenced DNA is TGTGCCAGCAGCTTATCGCAGGGCCCGGGCACTGAAGCTTTCTTT. It specifies CASSLSQGPGTEAFF.